Presented here are 10 T cell receptor beta chains from one specimen sequenced in a study of T cell changes during pregnancy in multiple sclerosis. TCRdb's copy holds only in-frame clones and misses some; the assay was immunoSEQ multiplex PCR. The sample lists some 41,000 clones, about nine tenths occurring once. The material sequenced was PBMCs (not recorded whether the cells were cultured). The receptors originated from a female donor with multiple sclerosis, enrolled in a pregnancy study.

The rearrangement uses TRBV7-2 and TRBJ2-5; maybe TRBD1 (6 bases). V lost 3 bases to trimming and J lost 5 bases, with 16 bases between them. The CDR3 extends over 15 amino acids. Germline V gene lookup returns CDR1 SGHTA and CDR2 FQGNSA. CDR3 protein: CASSLVRLQGETQYF. In DNA, the CDR3 is TGTGCCAGCAGCTTGGTGAGACTTCAGGGGGAGACCCAGTACTTC.

The chain joins TRBV4-2 to TRBJ2-7, with a weak D call TRBD1 (6 bases). The CDR3 extends over 15 amino acids. The V end lost 4 bases, the J end lost 1 base, and 14 bases lay between the germline ends. Germline CDR1 is LGHNA and CDR2 is YNFKEQ. In DNA form, the CDR3 reads TGTGCCAGCAGCCCCGTAGCAGGGACATCCTACGAGCAGTACTTC. Its protein product is CASSPVAGTSYEQYF.

This chain links TRBV30 with TRBJ2-2, with D uncertain. The V gene's germline CDR1 is GTSNPN and CDR2 SVGIG (reference sequence). Deletions cut 3 bases from V and 0 bases from J, with 5 bases between. The CDR3 consists of 13 residues. CDR3 residues: CAWSGTNTGELFF. As DNA, the CDR3 is TGTGCCTGGAGCGGAACGAACACCGGGGAGCTGTTTTTT.

This chain uses TRBV7-2 with TRBJ2-3; a possible D gene is TRBD1 (7 bases). Germline CDR1 is SGHTA and CDR2 is FQGNSA. The CDR3 spans 17 residues. The V gene lost 5 bases and the J gene lost 1 base, with 19 bases spanning the gap. CDR3 sequence reads: CASSRQGGDRGTDTQYF. The CDR3 DNA sequence: TGTGCCAGCAGCCGACAGGGAGGTGATAGGGGCACAGATACGCAGTATTTT.

V gene TRBV10-3 combines with J gene TRBJ1-4; D gene unclear. The CDR3 spans 14 residues. Germline V gene sequence: CDR1 ENHRY, CDR2 SYGVKD. The V and J ends lost 2 bases and 8 bases respectively, with 12 bases between them. CDR3 in DNA: TGTGCCATCAGTGAGAAGATTTTGGGGGAAAAACTGTTTTTT. This sequence encodes CAISEKILGEKLFF.

This clone was seen only once. Here the CDR3 reads CASSPGGRSYEQYF. In DNA, the CDR3 is TGTGCCAGCAGCCCAGGGGGTCGCTCCTACGAGCAGTACTTC. V is TRBV7-7 and J is TRBJ2-7, with 7 bases identical to TRBD1. The CDR3 is made up of 14 amino acids. CDR1 SSHAT and CDR2 FNYEAQ come from the germline V gene (reference sequence). After removal of 5 bases from V and 0 bases from J, the junction contained 4 bases not matched to a gene.

The chain recombines TRBV28 with TRBJ1-2, with 7 bases identical to TRBD1. The CDR3 is 14 residues long. Germline V lookup: CDR1 MDHEN, CDR2 SYDVKM. The ends lost 3 bases at V and 11 bases at J; junction bases unmatched: 12. The CDR3 here is CASSFPRDSSLYTF. For the CDR3, the DNA is TGTGCCAGCAGTTTTCCCCGGGACAGCTCCCTTTACACCTTC.

The genes are TRBV6-1 and TRBJ2-5; the D gene is possibly TRBD2 (5 bases). With 6 bases removed from V and 2 bases from J, the gap between germline ends came to 13 bases. Germline V gives CDR1 MNHNS, CDR2 SASEGT. This CDR3 region has 14 residues. The CDR3 sequence: CASSSGRDQETQYF. CDR3 sequence (DNA): TGTGCCAGCAGCTCGGGCCGGGATCAAGAGACCCAGTACTTC.

This clone was recorded a few times. This chain joins TRBV11-2 and TRBJ2-7; D might be TRBD1 (6 bases). The CDR3 has 13 residues. Trimming cost V 1 base and J 4 bases, with 8 bases left between them. The germline gives CDR1 SGHAT, CDR2 FQNNGV. The CDR3 DNA reads TGTGCCAGCAGCTTAGTACAGGGTTACGAGCAGTACTTC. Translated: CASSLVQGYEQYF.

V is TRBV5-1 and J is TRBJ2-2; D not resolved. Trimming removed 1 base at V and 4 bases at J, with 14 bases between. The V gene's germline CDR1 is SGHRS and CDR2 YFSETQ. The CDR3 has 16 amino acids. CDR3 residues: CASSLTEPLGTGELFF. As DNA, the CDR3 is TGCGCCAGCAGCTTGACAGAACCACTTGGCACCGGGGAGCTGTTTTTT.